These 19 T cell receptor beta chains share one sample of origin, sequenced in a study of control samples from healthy donors and cancer patients. The table came from immunoSEQ multiplex PCR; TCRdb's copy has only in-frame clones and leaves some out. This repertoire shows some 14,000 clones, approximately 80% found once; its top ten account for less than 10%. Sequenced: formalin-fixed, paraffin-embedded tissue. Receptors were obtained from a male donor with melanoma.

This clone was counted once. V is TRBV7-2 and J is TRBJ1-5; 8 nucleotides match TRBD1. The CDR3 sequence is 14 residues long. The junction had 4 bases not matched to a gene; V was cut back by 5 bases and J by 4 bases. Germline V lookup: CDR1 SGHTA, CDR2 FQGNSA. Here the CDR3 reads CASSPTGGNQPQHF. DNA for the CDR3: TGTGCCAGCAGCCCTACAGGGGGTAATCAGCCCCAGCATTTT.

This chain connects TRBV27 to TRBJ1-5; D gene unclear. CDR1 is MNHEY, CDR2 SMNVEV, per germline (reference sequence). The CDR3 length is 14 residues. Trimming pared 10 bases from V and 3 bases from J, leaving 16 bases between. The CDR3 spells CANPARRPNQPQHF. Here the CDR3 DNA reads TGTGCCAACCCAGCCAGACGTCCCAATCAGCCCCAGCATTTT.

This clone was recorded a few times. V is TRBV11-2 and J is TRBJ1-1; D uncertain. The germline V gene has CDR1 SGHAT and CDR2 FQNNGV. V lost 8 bases and J lost 1, with 11 bases in between. There are 13 residues in the CDR3. The CDR3 sequence is CASAFGRNTEAFF. In DNA form, the CDR3 reads TGTGCCAGCGCATTCGGGAGGAACACTGAAGCTTTCTTT.

The chain employs TRBV6-6 and TRBJ2-5; 8 nucleotides agree with TRBD2. Germline values: CDR1 MNHNY, CDR2 SVGAGI (reference sequence). The length of the CDR3 is 13 residues. The V gene end was trimmed by 8 bases and the J gene end by 4 bases; junction bases not matched to a gene: 6. The CDR3 coding sequence is TGTGCCAGCGACGGGGGGGCCGGAGAGACCCAGTACTTC. It translates to CASDGGAGETQYF.

The chain employs TRBV3-1 (or the pseudogene TRBV3-2) and TRBJ1-1; no clear D. The ends were cut back, 5 bases at V and 3 bases at J, with 10 bases in the middle. Germline loops: CDR1 LGHDT, CDR2 YNNKEL (reference sequence). The CDR3 has 13 residues. The CDR3 loop reads CASSFGEDTEAFF. DNA for the CDR3: TGTGCCAGCAGCTTTGGAGAGGACACTGAAGCTTTCTTT.

This rearrangement joins TRBV28 to TRBJ1-2; tentatively, D is TRBD1 (6 bases). This CDR3 has 15 residues. Trimming took 10 bases from V and 3 from J, leaving 21 bases between them. Germline values: CDR1 MDHEN, CDR2 SYDVKM. CDR3 DNA: TGTGCCACCCTCTTAGGGGGAGGGAGAGACTATGGCTACACCTTC. This translates into CATLLGGGRDYGYTF.

The chain recombines TRBV18 with TRBJ1-3; 12 bases align to TRBD1. Looked up from germline, CDR1 is KGHSH and CDR2 is LQKENI. Trimming cost V 4 bases and J 4 bases; bases outside gene matches: 14. This CDR3 is 19 amino acids long. The DNA for the CDR3 is TGTGCCAGCTCACGGGACAGGGGGCACTCTCTTACAGCAGGAAACACCATATATTTT. Residues: CASSRDRGHSLTAGNTIYF.

This rearrangement joins TRBV11-2 to TRBJ2-1; D not resolved. Trimming cost V 5 bases and J 1 base, with 12 bases left between them. There are 15 residues in the CDR3. Germline V gene sequence: CDR1 SGHAT, CDR2 FQNNGV. CDR3: CASSPGVRSYNEQFF. DNA of the CDR3: TGTGCCAGCAGCCCTGGTGTTAGGTCCTACAATGAGCAGTTCTTC.

The chain links TRBV5-6 to TRBJ2-7; TRBD2 might be the D (7 bases). The germline V and J ends were trimmed by 4 bases and 5 bases, with 16 bases remaining between them. The CDR3 extends over 14 amino acids. Germline lookup yields CDR1 SGHDT and CDR2 YYEEEE. CDR3 amino acids: CASSRGGGVNEQYF. CDR3 DNA sequence: TGTGCCAGCAGCCGCGGGGGCGGGGTAAACGAGCAGTACTTC.

This clone was counted only a few times. The J gene is TRBJ2-7, the V gene TRBV29-1; TRBD2 aligns across 7 bases. Trimming took 0 bases from V and 0 from J; bases not matched to a gene: 8. This CDR3 has 16 amino acids. Germline V lookup: CDR1 SQVTM, CDR2 ANQGSEA. The CDR3 sequence: CSVEEKGGRRSYEQYF. CDR3 nucleotides: TGCAGCGTTGAAGAGAAGGGAGGGCGTCGCTCCTACGAGCAGTACTTC.

CDR3: CAISESEWGQPSKPYSPLHF. CDR3 nucleotide sequence: TGTGCCATCAGTGAGTCGGAATGGGGACAGCCCTCCAAACCCTATTCACCCCTCCACTTT. The chain links TRBV10-3 to TRBJ1-6, with 7 bases lining up with TRBD1. Losses at the gene ends were 0 bases for V and 8 bases for J; bases not matched to a gene: 19. Germline CDR1 ENHRY, CDR2 SYGVKD. CDR3 size: 20 residues.

This clone was counted a few times. V and J are TRBV7-9 and TRBJ1-1, with D possibly matching TRBD1 (5 bases). Germline V gene lookup returns CDR1 SEHNR and CDR2 FQNEAQ (reference sequence). CDR3 length: 15 amino acids. V lost 1 base and J 1 base, leaving 10 bases between the germline ends. In DNA, the CDR3 is TGTGCCAGCAGCTTAGAACAGGCTGGGAACACTGAAGCTTTCTTT. It codes for CASSLEQAGNTEAFF.

This rearrangement joins TRBV15 to TRBJ2-2; 7 bases agree with TRBD2. After removal of 5 bases from V and 5 bases from J, the junction contained 8 bases not matched to a gene. Germline-derived CDR1 and CDR2 are LNHNV and YYDKDF (reference sequence). The CDR3 extends over 15 amino acids. The CDR3 nucleotides are TGTGCCACCAGCGAAAGCGGGGCTGGGACCGGGGAGCTGTTTTTT. This gives the protein CATSESGAGTGELFF.

The J gene is TRBJ2-1, the V gene TRBV27; D uncertain. The length of the CDR3 is 13 residues. Germline V lookup: CDR1 MNHEY, CDR2 SMNVEV (reference sequence). The V and J ends lost 5 bases and 0 bases respectively, with 5 bases between them. The CDR3, as DNA: TGTGCCAGCAGTCGGTCCTCCTACAATGAGCAGTTCTTC. Amino acid sequence: CASSRSSYNEQFF.

Notes on this clone: The junction shows a germline mismatch at one end, possibly a read error. The CDR3 loop is CTSTGTVYGYTF. The CDR3 bases are TGTACCAGCACTGGGACAGTCTATGGCTACACCTTC. V gene TRBV28 combines with J gene TRBJ1-2, with TRBD1 matching 7 bases. CDR3 length: 12 residues. Per the germline V gene, CDR1 is MDHEN and CDR2 is SYDVKM.

The chain uses TRBV6-2 or TRBV6-3 and TRBJ2-3; no clear D gene. The length of the CDR3 is 15 residues. Trimming took 6 bases from V and 3 from J, leaving 16 bases between them. Looked up from germline, CDR1 is MNHEY and CDR2 is SVGEGT. The CDR3 protein is CASSTRRAGTDTQYF. CDR3 bases: TGTGCCAGCAGCACGCGAAGGGCTGGGACAGATACGCAGTATTTT.

J is TRBJ2-3 and V is TRBV7-2, with D perhaps matching TRBD1 (5 bases). The V and J ends lost 5 bases and 0 bases respectively, with 15 bases between them. CDR3 length equals 16 residues. The V gene's germline CDR1 is SGHTA and CDR2 FQGNSA. Here the CDR3 reads CASSAGSLTSTDTQYF. The DNA for the CDR3 is TGTGCCAGCAGCGCAGGGTCTCTTACTAGCACAGATACGCAGTATTTT.

The chain recombines TRBV4-1 with TRBJ2-7; 9 bases align to TRBD1. The CDR3 is 19 residues long. The germline V gene has CDR1 MGHRA and CDR2 YSYEKL. Germline trimming cut 1 base from V and 5 bases from J; bases unmatched to any gene: 18. The CDR3: CASSQGFSFGTGIVDEQYF. In nucleotides, the CDR3 is TGCGCCAGCAGCCAAGGATTTTCGTTCGGGACAGGGATTGTCGACGAGCAGTACTTC.

The chain employs TRBV6-5 and TRBJ1-2; D may be TRBD1 (5 bases). In germline, CDR1 is MNHEY, CDR2 SVGAGI. V lost 6 bases and J lost 3, with 14 bases in between. The CDR3 extends over 14 amino acids. CDR3 amino acids: CASRGAGSDYGYTF. The CDR3 nucleotides are TGTGCCAGCAGAGGGGCAGGGAGTGACTATGGCTACACCTTC.